Each of the 27 T cell receptor beta chains below was sequenced from the same sample in a study of spatial heterogeneity in lung cancer. As to time point: sample taken at primary tumor resection. Material for sequencing was whole RNA from tumor, nontumor lung or frozen PBMC, left unsorted. TCRdb re-analysed the 5' RACE reads in MiXCR, keeping a single row per CDR3 protein. The sample has several thousand distinct CDR3 sequences, approximately 15% seen once. The specimen comprised PBMCs, sampled at surgery. These receptor sequences come from a male donor with early-stage non-small cell lung cancer.

This clonotype counts as medium-sized. The chain joins TRBV18 to TRBJ1-1; D uncertain. CDR1 and CDR2 (germline): KGHSH, LQKENI. Trimming shortened V by 6 bases and J by 4 bases, and 12 bases separated the two germline ends. This CDR3 has 13 residues. The CDR3 sequence: CASSPPGSTEAFF. The CDR3 DNA is TGTGCCAGCTCGCCTCCAGGCAGCACTGAAGCTTTCTTT.

The chain employs TRBV29-1 and TRBJ2-6; no firm D call. This CDR3 comprises 12 residues. V lost 4 bases to trimming and J lost 3 bases, with 4 bases between them. Per the germline V gene, CDR1 is SQVTM and CDR2 is ANQGSEA. Here the CDR3 reads CSVGNGANVLTF. The CDR3 nucleotides read TGCAGCGTTGGGAATGGGGCCAACGTCCTGACTTTC.

V gene TRBV20-1 combines with J gene TRBJ2-1; 16 nucleotides match TRBD2. Losses at the gene ends were 2 bases for V and 1 base for J; bases not matched to a gene: 11. The germline V gene encodes CDR1 DFQATT and CDR2 SNEGSKA (reference sequence). CDR3 size: 20 residues. CDR3 DNA sequence: TGCAGTGCTAGAACGCTCGTTGGGACTAGCGGGGGGGCATCCTACAATGAGCAGTTCTTC. Translating it yields CSARTLVGTSGGASYNEQFF.

This clonotype rates as medium-sized. V and J are TRBV2 and TRBJ1-2; D possibly corresponds to TRBD1 (5 bases). V lost 6 bases, J lost 7 bases, and 12 bases lay in between. CDR1 and CDR2 from the germline V gene are SNHLY and FYNNEI. The CDR3 covers 12 residues. In DNA, the CDR3 is TGTGCCAGCAGGAACGGGGCAGGTGGCTACACCTTC. Protein: CASRNGAGGYTF.

In its sample, this clonotype ranks as medium-sized. This chain connects TRBV3-1 to TRBJ2-2, with 8 bases lining up with TRBD1. Germline assignment: CDR1 LGHDT and CDR2 YNNKEL (reference sequence). CDR3 size: 18 residues. V lost 2 bases and J lost 9; bases outside the gene matches: 17. CDR3 sequence reads: CASSQTSKRDRTFRELFF. CDR3 nucleotide sequence: TGTGCCAGCAGCCAAACAAGCAAACGGGACAGGACCTTCAGGGAGCTGTTTTTT.

The V gene is TRBV7-9, the J gene TRBJ2-1, with 7 bases aligning to TRBD2. The CDR3 is 15 residues long. J was trimmed by 9 bases and V by 5 bases; bases with no gene match: 13. Germline V gives CDR1 SEHNR, CDR2 FQNEAQ (reference sequence). The CDR3 bases are TGTGCCAGCAGCCCAGGACTAGATCATGGGGCTGAGCAGTTCTTC. Translation gives CASSPGLDHGAEQFF. Based on the CDR3 plus reference TRBV7-9 and TRBJ2-1, the full variable domain is DTGVSQNPRHKITKRGQNVTFRCDPISEHNRLYWYRQTLGQGPEFLTYFQNEAQLEKSRLLSDRFSAERPKGSFSTLEIQRTEQGDSAMYLCASSPGLDHGAEQFFGPGTRLTVL.

By proportion, this clonotype is medium-sized (0.01 to 0.1%). The CDR3 DNA reads as TGTGCCAGCAAGGTAGAGGGGGCGGGTGATGAGCAGTTCTTC. Translating gives CASKVEGAGDEQFF. The rearrangement links TRBV6-2 or TRBV6-3 to TRBJ2-1; the match to TRBD1 covers 7 bases. CDR1 is MNHEY and CDR2 is SVGEGT in the germline V gene. The CDR3 has 14 residues. The V and J ends lost 7 bases and 8 bases, in that order; junction bases with no gene match: 11.

By its share, this clonotype is medium-sized. This chain joins TRBV13 and TRBJ2-7, with D unresolved. The ends were cut back, 1 base at V and 7 bases at J, with 8 bases in the middle. The CDR3 is made up of 12 amino acids. The germline V gene has CDR1 PRHDT and CDR2 FYEKMQ (reference sequence). The CDR3 DNA follows: TGTGCCAGCAGCTTAGAACCGTCGGAGCAGTACTTC. Amino acid sequence: CASSLEPSEQYF.

This clonotype was observed a handful of times. CDR3 residues: CASSEDARHEQYF. The CDR3 nucleotides read TGTGCCAGCAGTGAAGATGCAAGGCACGAGCAGTACTTC. The gene calls are TRBV25-1 and TRBJ2-7, with D hard to call. V was cut by 2 bases and J by 5 bases, with 10 bases left in between. Germline CDR1 reads MGHDK; CDR2 reads SYGVNS. This CDR3 has 13 residues.

This clonotype is labeled as large. The gene calls are TRBV12-3 or TRBV12-4 and TRBJ2-3; TRBD1 is a possible D gene (6 bases). The CDR3 consists of 16 residues. Trimming stripped 6 bases from V and 2 bases from J, with 18 bases between. The CDR3 sequence is CASSLNGGQYTDTQYF. DNA for the CDR3: TGTGCCAGCAGCCTCAATGGGGGACAATACACAGATACGCAGTATTTT.

Judged by abundance, this clonotype is medium-sized. The chain recombines TRBV4-3 with TRBJ1-1, with TRBD1 as a possible D gene (5 bases). There are 15 residues in the CDR3. Per the germline V gene, CDR1 is LGHNA and CDR2 is YSLEER. Trimming took off 0 bases at V and 1 base at J, with 9 bases between the two ends. CDR3 loop: CASSQDGQGNTEAFF. For the CDR3, the DNA is TGCGCCAGCAGCCAAGATGGGCAGGGGAACACTGAAGCTTTCTTT.

This clonotype occurred a few times. The chain uses TRBV10-3 and TRBJ1-3, with 8 positions matching TRBD1. Germline-derived CDR1 and CDR2 are ENHRY and SYGVKD. J gave up 3 bases and V 11 bases, and 6 bases lay outside the gene matches. This CDR3 is 13 amino acids long. This CDR3 is CAAHTGGGNTIYF. For the CDR3, the DNA is TGTGCCGCCCACACAGGGGGTGGAAACACCATATATTTT.

V and J are TRBV18 and TRBJ1-6; 9 bases align to TRBD1. V lost 0 bases and J lost 7; bases outside the gene matches: 4. Germline-derived CDR1 and CDR2 are KGHSH and LQKENI. CDR3 length equals 16 residues. CDR3 DNA: TGTGCCAGCTCACCACCGGGAGGGACAGGGAATTCACCCCTCCACTTT. It is translated as CASSPPGGTGNSPLHF. Full variable domain (remainder filled in from reference TRBV18 and TRBJ1-6): NAGVMQNPRHLVRRRGQEARLRCSPMKGHSHVYWYRQLPEEGLKFMVYLQKENIIDESGMPKERFSAEFPKEGPSILRIQQVVRGDSAAYFCASSPPGGTGNSPLHFGNGTRLTVT.

This clonotype qualifies as medium-sized. This rearrangement joins TRBV11-3 to TRBJ2-7; D tentatively reads TRBD1 or TRBD2 (5 bases each). Trimming removed 5 bases at V and 3 bases at J, with 11 bases between. Germline V CDR1 and CDR2: SGHNT, YENEEA. CDR3 size: 13 residues. The CDR3 nucleotides are TGTGCCAGCAGCCGGGACCACGACTACGAGCAGTACTTC. It is translated as CASSRDHDYEQYF.

Judged by abundance, this clonotype is large (0.1 to 1%). The J gene is TRBJ2-4, the V gene TRBV6-6; 9 bases are shared with TRBD1. Germline trimming cut 6 bases from V and 2 bases from J; bases unmatched to any gene: 8. The CDR3 is made up of 16 amino acids. The germline gives CDR1 MNHNY, CDR2 SVGAGI (reference sequence). The CDR3 region is CASSSGQGLTKNIQYF. The CDR3 region has the DNA TGTGCCAGCAGCTCAGGACAGGGGCTTACCAAAAACATTCAGTACTTC.

This chain links TRBV20-1 with TRBJ1-1; D unresolved. CDR1 and CDR2 (germline): DFQATT, SNEGSKA (reference sequence). CDR3 length equals 15 residues. The V and J ends lost 3 bases and 0 bases respectively, with 14 bases between them. In DNA form, the CDR3 reads TGCAGTGCTAGCAATCCTCGTATAATGAACACTGAAGCTTTCTTT. Translation: CSASNPRIMNTEAFF.

By its share, this clonotype is medium-sized. The chain recombines TRBV6-6 with TRBJ2-5; possibly TRBD2 for D (7 bases). This CDR3 has 15 amino acids. Germline V gives CDR1 MNHNY, CDR2 SVGAGI (reference sequence). The V and J ends lost 6 bases and 5 bases respectively, with 19 bases between them. The CDR3 bases are TGTGCCAGCAGCCCTCTTGGGGGGGCTGGGGAGACCCAGTACTTC. It specifies CASSPLGGAGETQYF.

This clonotype is categorized as large. V gene TRBV10-3 combines with J gene TRBJ1-1, with D tentatively TRBD1 (6 bases). CDR3 size: 11 residues. In germline, CDR1 is ENHRY, CDR2 SYGVKD. Trimming left V 7 bases short and J 3 bases short, with 6 bases between. CDR3 DNA: TGTGCCATCAAGGGGGACACTGAAGCTTTCTTT. Translating it yields CAIKGDTEAFF.

This clonotype was picked up many times. The rearrangement uses TRBV4-2 and TRBJ1-5; tentative D call: TRBD1 (6 bases). There are 14 residues in the CDR3. Germline CDR1 is LGHNA and CDR2 is YNFKEQ. The V end was cut by 3 bases, the J end by 7 bases, with 13 bases between. The CDR3 bases are TGTGCCAGCAGCCACCCAGGGGAGAACCAGCCCCAGCATTTT. Its translation: CASSHPGENQPQHF.

This clonotype is medium-sized (0.01 to 0.1%) by share. The chain has TRBV7-2 and TRBJ1-1, with TRBD1 matching over 8 bases. With V trimmed by 5 bases and J by 5 bases, 4 bases remained unmatched. The length of the CDR3 is 13 residues. Germline loops: CDR1 SGHTA, CDR2 FQGNSA. CDR3 in DNA: TGTGCCAGCAGCGTGGACAGGGTGACTGAAGCTTTCTTT. It codes for CASSVDRVTEAFF.

This clonotype is medium-sized (0.01 to 0.1%) within its sample. CDR3 loop: CASSVATSRSYNEQFF. The CDR3 bases are TGTGCCAGCAGCGTAGCCACCTCTCGCTCCTACAATGAGCAGTTCTTC. The chain is built from TRBV9 and TRBJ2-1; D uncertain. V was pared by 0 bases and J by 0 bases, with 10 bases between. CDR3 length equals 16 residues. The germline V gene encodes CDR1 SGDLS and CDR2 YYNGEE.

This clonotype is medium-sized (0.01 to 0.1%) in the sample. V is TRBV27 and J is TRBJ2-3; 14 nucleotides align to TRBD2. The trim removed 3 bases at V and 8 bases at J, leaving 1 base unmatched. CDR1 is MNHEY and CDR2 is SMNVEV in the germline V gene (reference sequence). The CDR3 sequence is 14 residues long. The DNA of the CDR3 is TGTGCCAGCAGTTTTGGGACTAGCGGGGGTACGCAGTATTTT. It yields the protein CASSFGTSGGTQYF.

By sample fraction, this clonotype is medium-sized. V gene TRBV12-3 or TRBV12-4 combines with J gene TRBJ2-5; D tentatively fits TRBD1 or TRBD2 (5 bases each). The CDR3 is made up of 15 amino acids. The ends were cut back, 2 bases at V and 5 bases at J, with 15 bases in the middle. The chain's CDR3 is CASSLSSREPETQYF. CDR3 in DNA: TGTGCCAGCAGTTTAAGTTCCAGGGAGCCGGAGACCCAGTACTTC.

The chain couples TRBV5-1 to TRBJ2-7, with TRBD1 identical over 8 bases. The CDR3 runs to 16 residues. Germline loops: CDR1 SGHRS, CDR2 YFSETQ. V lost 0 bases and J lost 5; bases outside the gene matches: 10. In DNA form, the CDR3 reads TGCGCCAGCAGCTTGGGGACCTTACAGGGGGAGGACGAGCAGTACTTC. Protein sequence: CASSLGTLQGEDEQYF.

This clonotype is termed medium-sized. CDR3 nucleotides: TGTGCCAGTAGTATGAACGGGGGGGCCCCCGGGGAGCTGTTTTTT. This encodes CASSMNGGAPGELFF. This chain links TRBV19 with TRBJ2-2, with TRBD2 matching over 8 bases. Losses at the gene ends were 3 bases for V and 6 bases for J; bases not matched to a gene: 6. The CDR3 contains 15 residues. Germline values: CDR1 LNHDA, CDR2 SQIVND (reference sequence).

This clonotype appeared a single time. Just one base apart from a much larger clone, this may be a read error. The chain is built from TRBV18 and TRBJ1-1, with D uncertain. Germline V CDR1 and CDR2: KGHSH, LQKENI. The CDR3 consists of 15 residues. CDR3 DNA sequence: TGTGCCAGCTCACCCGACTCACTCTCCTCGGGTCGGGCTCTCTTT. It codes for CASSPDSLSSGRALF. The full variable domain, its missing parts supplied by reference TRBV18 and TRBJ1-1, is NAGVMQNPRHLVRRRGQEARLRCSPMKGHSHVYWYRQLPEEGLKFMVYLQKENIIDESGMPKERFSAEFPKEGPSILRIQQVVRGDSAAYFCASSPDSLSSGRALFGQGTRLTVV.

The chain joins TRBV7-9 to TRBJ2-1; 7 positions agree with TRBD2. This CDR3 contains 11 residues. The J segment lost 12 bases and the V segment lost 5 bases, leaving 4 bases of the junction unmatched. Per germline, CDR1 SEHNR and CDR2 FQNEAQ (reference sequence). The DNA of the CDR3 is TGTGCCAGCAGCGACCCGGGGGGGCAGTTCTTC. This codes for CASSDPGGQFF.